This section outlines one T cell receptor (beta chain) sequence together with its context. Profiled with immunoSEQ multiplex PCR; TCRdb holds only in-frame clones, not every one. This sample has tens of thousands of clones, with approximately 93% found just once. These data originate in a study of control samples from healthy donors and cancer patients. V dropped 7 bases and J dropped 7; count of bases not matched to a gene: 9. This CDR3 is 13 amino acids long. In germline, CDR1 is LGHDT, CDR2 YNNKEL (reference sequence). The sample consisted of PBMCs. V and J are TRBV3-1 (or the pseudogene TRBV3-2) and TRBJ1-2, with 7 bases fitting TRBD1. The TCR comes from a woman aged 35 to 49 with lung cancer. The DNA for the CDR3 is TGTGCCAGCAATACAGGGGCCCGGGGTGGCTACACCTTC. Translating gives CASNTGARGGYTF.